This T cell receptor beta chain was captured by sequencing in a study of T cells in localized non-small cell lung cancer. Overall study results and limits: Adjacent lung held a median about 57 of the top 100 tumor clones. Maximal T cell clonality occurred in uninvolved adjacent lung, with tumor ranking below it.

Points on this clone: Its antigen is unknown.

The V and J ends lost 6 bases and 7 bases respectively, with 6 bases between them. Germline-derived CDR1 and CDR2 are DFQATT and SNEGSKA (reference sequence). There are 10 residues in the CDR3. Assay used: immunoSEQ multiplex PCR; TCRdb lists only in-frame clones, some missing. This table has 45,000 to 70,000 clones, just over 85% appearing once. The chain has TRBV20-1 and TRBJ1-4; D gene uncertain. The sequencing used peripheral blood, collected before any cancer treatment. The source is a woman aged 35-70 years with stage I lung adenocarcinoma. CDR3 nucleotide sequence: TGCAGTGCCCCGGCTGAAAAACTGTTTTTT. It encodes CSAPAEKLFF.